This T cell receptor beta chain was found in a study of CD8 T cells in ankylosing spondylitis. Findings of the study overall: It appeared that ankylosing spondylitis blood was characterized by a TCR beta motif of 8 or 9 highly homologous variants.

In germline, CDR1 is MNHEY, CDR2 SVGAGI. The CDR3 is 14 residues long. Deletions cut 2 bases from V and 7 bases from J, with 14 bases between. In TCRdb, the 5' RACE reads were re-called with MiXCR into one record per CDR3 protein. The table records under 250,000 distinct CDR3 sequences, 20% to 30% of them present only once. This clonotype was observed many times. What it binds is not known. The gene calls are TRBV6-5 and TRBJ1-2; D gene uncertain. The TCR sequence derives from a male donor with ankylosing spondylitis or in good health (not recorded which). Sample: blood, either unsorted or a sorted T cell fraction (not recorded which). DNA of the CDR3: TGTGCCAGCAGTTACAGGCCAGGAGCCGGTGGCTACACCTTC. Translation: CASSYRPGAGGYTF.